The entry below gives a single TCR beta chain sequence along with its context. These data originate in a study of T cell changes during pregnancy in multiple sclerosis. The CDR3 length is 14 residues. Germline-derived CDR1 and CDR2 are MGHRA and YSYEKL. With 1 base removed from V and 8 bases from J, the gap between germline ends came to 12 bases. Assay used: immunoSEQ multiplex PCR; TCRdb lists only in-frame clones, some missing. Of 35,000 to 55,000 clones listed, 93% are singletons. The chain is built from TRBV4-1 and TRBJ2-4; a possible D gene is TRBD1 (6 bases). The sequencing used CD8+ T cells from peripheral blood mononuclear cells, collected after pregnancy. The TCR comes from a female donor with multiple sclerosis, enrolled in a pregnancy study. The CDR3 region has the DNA TGCGCCAGCAGCCAAGTACTCGAGGGGGACATTCAGTACTTC. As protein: CASSQVLEGDIQYF.